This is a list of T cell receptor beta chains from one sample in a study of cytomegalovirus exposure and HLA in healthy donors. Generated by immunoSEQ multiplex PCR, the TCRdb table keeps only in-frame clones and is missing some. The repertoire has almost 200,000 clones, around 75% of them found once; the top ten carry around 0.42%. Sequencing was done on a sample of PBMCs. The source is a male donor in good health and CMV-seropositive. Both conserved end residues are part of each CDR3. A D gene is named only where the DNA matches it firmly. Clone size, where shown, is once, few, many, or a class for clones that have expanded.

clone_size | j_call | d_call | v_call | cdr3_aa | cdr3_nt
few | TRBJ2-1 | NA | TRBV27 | CASSFDRVHNEQFF | TGTGCCAGCAGTTTCGATCGGGTCCACAATGAGCAGTTCTTC
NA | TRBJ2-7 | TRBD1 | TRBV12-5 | CASGLVLGQGAYEQYF | TGTGCTAGTGGTTTGGTACTGGGACAGGGAGCCTACGAGCAGTACTTC
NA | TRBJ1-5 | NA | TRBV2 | CASSEWSGLSNQPQHF | TGTGCCAGCAGTGAATGGTCCGGACTTAGCAATCAGCCCCAGCATTTT
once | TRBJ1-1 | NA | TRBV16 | CASSQLKGQGSTEAFF | TGTGCCAGCAGCCAATTGAAGGGGCAGGGGAGCACTGAAGCTTTCTTT
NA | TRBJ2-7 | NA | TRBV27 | CASSLDRYYEQYF | TGTGCCAGCAGTTTAGACAGATACTACGAGCAGTACTTC
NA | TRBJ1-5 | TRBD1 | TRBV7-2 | CASRATGGHQPQHF | TGTGCCAGCAGGGCGACAGGGGGCCATCAGCCCCAGCATTTT
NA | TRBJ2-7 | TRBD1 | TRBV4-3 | CASSRSGQGGYEQYF | TGCGCCAGCAGCCGGTCGGGACAGGGAGGGTACGAGCAGTACTTC
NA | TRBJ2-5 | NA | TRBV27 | CASSFTRGRQETQYF | TGTGCCAGCAGTTTTACCCGCGGGCGGCAAGAGACCCAGTACTTC
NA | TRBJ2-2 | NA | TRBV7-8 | CASSLEIWQGSTRDTGELFF | TGTGCCAGCAGCTTAGAAATCTGGCAGGGTAGTACTCGGGACACCGGGGAGCTGTTTTTT
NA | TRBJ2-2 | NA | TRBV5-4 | CASSFTGTNTGELFF | TGTGCCAGCAGCTTCACGGGGACGAACACCGGGGAGCTGTTTTTT
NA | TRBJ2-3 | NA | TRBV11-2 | CASSLGGPSTDTQYF | TGTGCCAGCAGCTTAGGGGGCCCCAGCACAGATACGCAGTATTTT
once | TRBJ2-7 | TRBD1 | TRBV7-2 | CASSFPGTGNYEQYF | TGTGCCAGCAGCTTCCCCGGGACAGGGAACTACGAGCAGTACTTC
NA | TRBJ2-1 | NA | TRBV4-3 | CASSQDLAGAKGEQFF | TGCGCCAGCAGCCAAGATCTGGCAGGGGCCAAGGGTGAGCAGTTCTTC
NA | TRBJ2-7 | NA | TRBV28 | CASIGGGEDSYEQYF | TGTGCCAGCATAGGCGGGGGCGAAGACTCCTACGAGCAGTACTTC
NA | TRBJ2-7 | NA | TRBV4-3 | CASSQGATFGDEQYF | TGCGCCAGCAGCCAAGGGGCGACCTTCGGCGACGAGCAGTACTTC
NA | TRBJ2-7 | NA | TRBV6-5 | CASSLNRELGQYF | TGTGCCAGCAGTTTAAACAGGGAGCTGGGGCAGTACTTC
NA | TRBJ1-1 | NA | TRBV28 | CASSSDRGLEAFF | TGTGCCAGCAGTTCCGACCGGGGACTGGAAGCTTTCTTT
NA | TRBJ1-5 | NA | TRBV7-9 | CASSFIGHNSNQPQHF | TGTGCCAGCAGCTTTATTGGACACAATAGCAATCAGCCCCAGCATTTT
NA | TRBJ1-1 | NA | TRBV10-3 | CAISESRAGANTEAFF | TGTGCCATCAGTGAGTCGAGGGCAGGGGCGAACACTGAAGCTTTCTTT
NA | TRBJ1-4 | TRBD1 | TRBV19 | CASRPRQGSNEKLFF | TGTGCCAGTAGGCCGAGACAGGGGTCAAATGAAAAACTGTTTTTT
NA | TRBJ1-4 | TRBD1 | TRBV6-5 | CASKEGTGKGKLFF | TGTGCCAGCAAAGAAGGGACAGGGAAGGGAAAACTGTTTTTT
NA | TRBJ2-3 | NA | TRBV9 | CASSALDTQYF | TGTGCCAGCAGCGCTTTGGATACGCAGTATTTT
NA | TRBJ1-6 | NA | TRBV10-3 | CAISGPENSPLHF | TGTGCCATCAGTGGGCCAGAAAATTCACCCCTCCACTTT
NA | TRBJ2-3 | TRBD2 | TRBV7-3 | CASSPTGAIAGGPSHTDTQYF | TGTGCCAGCAGCCCAACCGGGGCTATAGCGGGGGGGCCCTCACACACAGATACGCAGTATTTT
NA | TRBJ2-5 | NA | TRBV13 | CASSDYGRPETQYF | TGTGCCAGCAGCGACTACGGGAGACCAGAGACCCAGTACTTC
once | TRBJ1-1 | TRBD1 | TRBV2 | CASRTDNRGEAFF | TGTGCCAGCAGGACAGACAACAGGGGAGAAGCTTTCTTT
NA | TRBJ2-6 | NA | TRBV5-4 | CASSSPVSGANVLTF | TGTGCCAGCAGCTCGCCAGTCTCTGGGGCCAACGTCCTGACTTTC
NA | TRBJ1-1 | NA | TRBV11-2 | CAISLKMNTEAFF | TGTGCCATCTCCCTTAAAATGAACACTGAAGCTTTCTTT
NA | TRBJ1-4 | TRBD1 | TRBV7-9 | CASSSRDRGNEKLFF | TGTGCCAGCAGCTCTCGGGACAGGGGTAATGAAAAACTGTTTTTT
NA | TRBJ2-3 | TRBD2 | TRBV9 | CASSDWPSAGGGADTQYF | TGTGCCAGCAGCGACTGGCCTTCGGCGGGAGGTGGAGCAGATACGCAGTATTTT
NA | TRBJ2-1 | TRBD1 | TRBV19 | CASTPGQGGNEQFF | TGTGCCAGTACCCCGGGACAGGGTGGCAATGAGCAGTTCTTC
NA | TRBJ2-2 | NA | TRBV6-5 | CASSYSQGVNTGELFF | TGTGCCAGCAGTTACTCACAGGGCGTGAACACCGGGGAGCTGTTTTTT
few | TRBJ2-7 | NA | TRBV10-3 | CAISESTGYTYEQYF | TGTGCCATCAGTGAGTCAACAGGCTATACCTACGAGCAGTACTTC
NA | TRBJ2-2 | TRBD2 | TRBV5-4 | CASSTSGIGTGELFF | TGTGCCAGCAGCACCAGCGGGATCGGAACCGGGGAGCTGTTTTTT
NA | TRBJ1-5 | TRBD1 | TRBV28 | CAVLPGQGIYSNQPQHF | TGTGCCGTCCTTCCGGGACAGGGGATCTATAGCAATCAGCCCCAGCATTTT
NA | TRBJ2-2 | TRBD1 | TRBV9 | CASTGTGDTGELFF | TGTGCCAGCACCGGGACAGGGGACACCGGGGAGCTGTTTTTT
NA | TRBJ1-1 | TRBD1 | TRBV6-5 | CASRHRGTNTEAFF | TGTGCCAGCAGACACAGGGGGACCAACACTGAAGCTTTCTTT
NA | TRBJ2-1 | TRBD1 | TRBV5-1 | CASSPRQGANNEQFF | TGCGCCAGCAGCCCCCGACAGGGGGCGAACAATGAGCAGTTCTTC
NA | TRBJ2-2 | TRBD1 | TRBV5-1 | CASGTGGTGELFF | TGCGCCAGCGGGACAGGGGGTACCGGGGAGCTGTTTTTT
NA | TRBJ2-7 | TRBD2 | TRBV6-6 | CASSTVTGLAHEQYF | TGTGCCAGCAGTACCGTGACGGGACTAGCCCACGAGCAGTACTTC